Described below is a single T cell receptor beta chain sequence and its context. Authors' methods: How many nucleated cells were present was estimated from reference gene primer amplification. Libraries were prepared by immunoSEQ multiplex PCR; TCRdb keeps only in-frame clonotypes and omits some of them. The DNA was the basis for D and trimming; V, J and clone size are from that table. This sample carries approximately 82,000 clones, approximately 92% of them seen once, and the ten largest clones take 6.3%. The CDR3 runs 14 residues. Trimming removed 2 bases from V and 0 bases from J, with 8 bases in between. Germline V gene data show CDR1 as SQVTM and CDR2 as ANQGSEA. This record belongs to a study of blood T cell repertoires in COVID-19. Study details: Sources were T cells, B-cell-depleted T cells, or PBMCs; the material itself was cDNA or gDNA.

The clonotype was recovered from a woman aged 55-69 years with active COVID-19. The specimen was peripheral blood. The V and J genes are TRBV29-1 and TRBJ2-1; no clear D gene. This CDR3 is CSVELSSSYNEQFF. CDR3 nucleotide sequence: TGCAGCGTTGAACTTAGTAGCTCCTACAATGAGCAGTTCTTC.